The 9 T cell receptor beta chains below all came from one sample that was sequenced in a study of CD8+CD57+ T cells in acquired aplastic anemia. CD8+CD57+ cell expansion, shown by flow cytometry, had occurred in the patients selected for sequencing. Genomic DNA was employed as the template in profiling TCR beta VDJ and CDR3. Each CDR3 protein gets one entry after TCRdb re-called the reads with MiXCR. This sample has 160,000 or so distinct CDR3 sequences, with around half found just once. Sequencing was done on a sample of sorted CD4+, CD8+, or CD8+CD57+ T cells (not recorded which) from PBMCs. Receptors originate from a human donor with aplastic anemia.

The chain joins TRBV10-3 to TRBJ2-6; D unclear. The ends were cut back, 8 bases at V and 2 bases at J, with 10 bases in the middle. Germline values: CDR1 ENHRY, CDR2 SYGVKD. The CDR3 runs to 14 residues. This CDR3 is CAISRGPGANVLTF. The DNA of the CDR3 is TGTGCCATCTCCCGCGGTCCTGGGGCCAACGTCCTGACTTTC.

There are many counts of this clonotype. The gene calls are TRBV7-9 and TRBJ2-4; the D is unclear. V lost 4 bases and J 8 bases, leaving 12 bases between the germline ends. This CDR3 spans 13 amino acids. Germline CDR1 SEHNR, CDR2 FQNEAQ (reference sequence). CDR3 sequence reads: CASSWSEVDIQYF. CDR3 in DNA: TGTGCCAGCAGCTGGTCAGAAGTAGACATTCAGTACTTC.

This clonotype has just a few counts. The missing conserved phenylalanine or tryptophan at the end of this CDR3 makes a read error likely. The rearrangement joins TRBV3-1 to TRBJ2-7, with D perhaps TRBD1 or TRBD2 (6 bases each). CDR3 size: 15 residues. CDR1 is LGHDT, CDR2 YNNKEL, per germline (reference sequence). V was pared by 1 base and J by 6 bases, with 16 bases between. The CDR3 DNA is TGTGCCAGCAGCCAAGGGGGGGCGAGGGGATCCGAGCAGTACCTC. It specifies CASSQGGARGSEQYL.

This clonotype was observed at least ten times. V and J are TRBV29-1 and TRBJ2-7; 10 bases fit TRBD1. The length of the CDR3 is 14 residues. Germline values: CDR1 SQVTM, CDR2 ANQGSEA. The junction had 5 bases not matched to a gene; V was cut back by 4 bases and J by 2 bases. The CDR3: CSVAGQGVTYEQYF. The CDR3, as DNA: TGCAGCGTTGCTGGACAGGGGGTAACCTACGAGCAGTACTTC.

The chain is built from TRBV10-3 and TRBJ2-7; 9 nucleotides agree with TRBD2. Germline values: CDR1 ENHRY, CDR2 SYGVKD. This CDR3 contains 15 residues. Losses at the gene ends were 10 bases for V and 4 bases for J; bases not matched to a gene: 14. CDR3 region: CASRIAGGRQYEQYF. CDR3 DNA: TGTGCCAGCAGGATCGCGGGAGGGAGACAGTACGAGCAGTACTTC.

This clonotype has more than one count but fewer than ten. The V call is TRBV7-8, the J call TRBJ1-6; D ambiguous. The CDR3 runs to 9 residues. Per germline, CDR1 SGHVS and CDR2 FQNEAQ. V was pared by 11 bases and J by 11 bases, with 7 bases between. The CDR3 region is CAGITPLHF. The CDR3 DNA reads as TGTGCCGGTATTACACCCCTCCACTTT.

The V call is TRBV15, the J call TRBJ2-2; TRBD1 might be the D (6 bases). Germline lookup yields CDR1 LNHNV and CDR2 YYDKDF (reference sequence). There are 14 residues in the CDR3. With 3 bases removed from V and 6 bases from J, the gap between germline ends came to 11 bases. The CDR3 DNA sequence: TGTGCCACCAGCAGTCGACAGGTCCCCGGGGAGCTGTTTTTT. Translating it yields CATSSRQVPGELFF.

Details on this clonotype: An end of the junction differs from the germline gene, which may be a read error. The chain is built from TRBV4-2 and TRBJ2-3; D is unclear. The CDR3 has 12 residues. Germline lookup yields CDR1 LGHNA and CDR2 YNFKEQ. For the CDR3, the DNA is TGTGCCGGCAGCTTTATGCAGGATACGCAGTATTTT. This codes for CAGSFMQDTQYF.

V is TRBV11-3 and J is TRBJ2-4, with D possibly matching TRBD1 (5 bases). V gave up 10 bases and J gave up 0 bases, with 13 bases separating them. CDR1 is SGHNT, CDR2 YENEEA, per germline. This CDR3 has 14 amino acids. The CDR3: CANIIGVAKNIQYF. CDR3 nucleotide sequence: TGTGCCAATATCATAGGGGTAGCCAAAAACATTCAGTACTTC.